This T cell receptor (beta chain) was documented in a study of T cell responses to AZD1222 COVID-19 vaccine. Study results and limitations: Nearly half of spike-specific TCRs reportedly target unmutated variant regions. After two AZD1222 doses, spike-specific TCR breadth and depth rose versus day 0. Mostly white British, mostly female donors; authors suggested clonal diversity may be underestimated.

A note on this clone: Its target is not known.

Assay used: immunoSEQ multiplex PCR; TCRdb lists only in-frame clones, some missing. The data contain about 42,000 clones, about 91% of them singletons. V was cut by 5 bases and J by 2 bases, with 13 bases left in between. This CDR3 comprises 15 residues. CDR1 and CDR2 (germline): MNHEY, SVGEGT. Analyses pooled second doses at about 4 or about 12 weeks. Sample: peripheral blood, taken 28 days after the second AZD1222 dose. This sequence joins TRBV6-2 or TRBV6-3 and TRBJ1-5; possibly TRBD1 for D (6 bases). The TCR comes from an adult who received the AZD1222 COVID-19 vaccine. This CDR3 reads CASSIGGAGNQPQHF. The DNA of the CDR3 is TGTGCCAGCAGTATAGGGGGAGCGGGCAATCAGCCCCAGCATTTT.